This is a list of T cell receptor beta chains from one sample in a study of T-cell reconstitution after alpha-beta-depleted transplantation in children. TCRdb recomputed calls from the PCR reads with MiXCR, one row per CDR3 protein. The sample includes 490,000 or so distinct CDR3 sequences, 8% to 11% of them seen just once. The sample consisted of PBMCs, taken before TCRalphabeta/CD19-depleted stem cell transplant. The source of these receptors is a child younger than 10 with inherited bone marrow failure, due to receive a stem cell transplant. The CDR3 runs from the conserved cysteine through the conserved F or W. The D gene is left open where the match is weak. Size tells how often a clone was seen (once, few, many) or the class of an expanded clone, and some rows leave it out.

V	size	J	D	CDR3	DNA
TRBV5-1	many	TRBJ2-1	-	CASSGAGEQFF	TGCGCCAGCAGCGGAGCTGGTGAGCAGTTCTTC
TRBV6-5	-	TRBJ1-2	TRBD1	CASSLETGSGYTF	TGTGCCAGCAGCCTCGAGACAGGGTCCGGCTACACCTTC
TRBV12-3/TRBV12-4	many	TRBJ2-7	-	CASSFGTPSDEQYF	TGTGCCAGCAGTTTCGGGACACCCTCCGACGAGCAGTACTTC
TRBV11-2	few	TRBJ2-5	TRBD1	CASSLIRGRQETQYF	TGTGCCAGCAGCTTAATAAGGGGGCGGCAAGAGACCCAGTACTTC
TRBV29-1	few	TRBJ2-3	TRBD2	CSVLGLAGVGPDTQYF	TGCAGCGTTTTGGGACTAGCGGGAGTGGGGCCAGATACGCAGTATTTT
TRBV29-1	many	TRBJ2-7	TRBD2	CSATSGTYEQYF	TGCAGCGCGACTAGCGGAACCTACGAGCAGTACTTC
TRBV29-1	many	TRBJ2-1	-	CSVEGDYNEQFF	TGCAGCGTTGAGGGGGACTACAATGAGCAGTTCTTC
TRBV5-6	-	TRBJ1-2	-	CASSITQGTYTF	TGTGCCAGCAGCATTACACAGGGCACCTACACCTTC
TRBV4-3	-	TRBJ2-1	-	CASSQDSAQGRKQFF	TGCGCCAGCAGCCAAGATTCCGCTCAGGGGCGAAAACAGTTCTTC
TRBV3-1	many	TRBJ2-2	-	CASSQSPGRNTGELFF	TGTGCCAGCAGCCAATCGCCGGGGCGAAACACCGGGGAGCTGTTTTTT